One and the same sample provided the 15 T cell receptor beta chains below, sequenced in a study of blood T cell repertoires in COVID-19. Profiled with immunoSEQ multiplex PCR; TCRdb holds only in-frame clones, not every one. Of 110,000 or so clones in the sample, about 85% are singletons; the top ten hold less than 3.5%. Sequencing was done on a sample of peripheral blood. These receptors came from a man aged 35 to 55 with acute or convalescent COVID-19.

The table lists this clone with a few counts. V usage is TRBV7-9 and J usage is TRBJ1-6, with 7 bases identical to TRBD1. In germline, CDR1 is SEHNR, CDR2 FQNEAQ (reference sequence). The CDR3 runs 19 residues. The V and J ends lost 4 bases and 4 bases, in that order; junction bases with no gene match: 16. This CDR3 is CASSSLAGGPGQYNSPLHF. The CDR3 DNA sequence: TGTGCCAGCAGCTCGCTCGCTGGAGGGCCGGGACAGTATAATTCACCCCTCCACTTT.

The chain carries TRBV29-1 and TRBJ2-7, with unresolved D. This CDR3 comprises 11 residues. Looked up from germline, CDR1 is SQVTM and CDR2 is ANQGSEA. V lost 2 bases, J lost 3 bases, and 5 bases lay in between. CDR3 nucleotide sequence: TGCAGCGTTGAAATAAACTACGAGCAGTACTTC. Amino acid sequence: CSVEINYEQYF.

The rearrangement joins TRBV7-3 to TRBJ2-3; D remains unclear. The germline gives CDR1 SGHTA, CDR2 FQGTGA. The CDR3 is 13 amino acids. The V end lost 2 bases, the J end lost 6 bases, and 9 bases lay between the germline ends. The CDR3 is CASSLARADTQYF. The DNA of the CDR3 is TGTGCCAGCAGCTTAGCGCGAGCCGATACGCAGTATTTT. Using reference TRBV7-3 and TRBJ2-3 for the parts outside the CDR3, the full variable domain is GAGVSQTPSNKVTEKGKYVELRCDPISGHTALYWYRQSLGQGPEFLIYFQGTGAADDSGLPNDRFFAVRPEGSVSTLKIQRTERGDSAVYLCASSLARADTQYFGPGTRLTVL.

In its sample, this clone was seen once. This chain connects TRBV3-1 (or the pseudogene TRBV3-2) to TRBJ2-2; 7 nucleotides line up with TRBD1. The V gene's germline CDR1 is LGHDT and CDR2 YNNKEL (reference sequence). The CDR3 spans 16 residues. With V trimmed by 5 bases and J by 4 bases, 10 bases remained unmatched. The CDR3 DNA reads TGTGCCAGCAGCTTGAGAGGGGGCCGGAGCACCGGGGAGCTGTTTTTT. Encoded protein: CASSLRGGRSTGELFF.

CDR3 DNA sequence: TGTGCCAGCAGTAGGACTAGCGGGGAGGCGGATACGCAGTATTTT. Encoded protein: CASSRTSGEADTQYF. The rearrangement uses TRBV5-4 and TRBJ2-3; 12 nucleotides line up with TRBD2. V was pared by 5 bases and J by 6 bases, with 7 bases of the junction left unmatched. The CDR3 extends over 15 amino acids. Germline V gene lookup returns CDR1 SGHNT and CDR2 YYREEE (reference sequence).

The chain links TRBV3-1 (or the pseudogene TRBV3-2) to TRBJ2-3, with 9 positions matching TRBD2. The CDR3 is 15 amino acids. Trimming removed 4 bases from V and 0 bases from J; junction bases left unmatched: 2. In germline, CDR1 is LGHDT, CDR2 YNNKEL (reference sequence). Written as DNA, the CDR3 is TGTGCCAGCAGCCTCACTAGCGGGAGCACAGATACGCAGTATTTT. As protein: CASSLTSGSTDTQYF.

Written as DNA, the CDR3 is TGCGCCAGCAGTCCCCACGGCGGGGAAAAGCGCTACGAGCAGTACTTC. Residues: CASSPHGGEKRYEQYF. The J gene is TRBJ2-7, the V gene TRBV23-1; possible D gene TRBD2, 6 bases. TRBV23-1 is classed as an ORF, of uncertain function. This CDR3 is built from 16 residues. The V and J ends lost 4 bases and 3 bases respectively, with 19 bases between them.

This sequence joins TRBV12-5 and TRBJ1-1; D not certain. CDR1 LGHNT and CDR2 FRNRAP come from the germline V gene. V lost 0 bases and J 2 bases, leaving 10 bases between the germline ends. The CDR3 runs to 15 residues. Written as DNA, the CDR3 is TGTGCTAGTGGTTTGGTACTCCGGGGTAACACTGAAGCTTTCTTT. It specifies CASGLVLRGNTEAFF.

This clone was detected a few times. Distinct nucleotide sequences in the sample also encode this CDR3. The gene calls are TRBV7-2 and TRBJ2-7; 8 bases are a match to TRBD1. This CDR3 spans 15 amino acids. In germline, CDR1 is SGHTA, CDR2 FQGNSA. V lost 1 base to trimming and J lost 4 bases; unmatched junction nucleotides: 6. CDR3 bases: TGTGCCAGCAGCTTAGTTGGCCAGGGGGCATACGAGCAGTACTTC. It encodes CASSLVGQGAYEQYF. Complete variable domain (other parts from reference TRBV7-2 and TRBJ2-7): GAGVSQSPSNKVTEKGKDVELRCDPISGHTALYWYRQSLGQGLEFLIYFQGNSAPDKSGLPSDRFSAERTGGSVSTLTIQRTQQEDSAVYLCASSLVGQGAYEQYFGPGTRLTVT.

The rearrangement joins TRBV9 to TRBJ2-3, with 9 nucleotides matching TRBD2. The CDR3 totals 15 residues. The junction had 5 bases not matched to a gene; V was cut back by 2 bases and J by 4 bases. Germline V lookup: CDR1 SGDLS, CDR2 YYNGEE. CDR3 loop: CASSVGTSTADTQYF. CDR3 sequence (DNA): TGTGCCAGCAGCGTTGGGACTAGCACCGCAGATACGCAGTATTTT.

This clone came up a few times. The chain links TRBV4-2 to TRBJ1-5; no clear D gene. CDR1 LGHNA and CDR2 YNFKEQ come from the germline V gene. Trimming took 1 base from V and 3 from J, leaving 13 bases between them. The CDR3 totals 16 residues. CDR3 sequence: CASSQVEGRDNQPQHF. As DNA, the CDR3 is TGTGCCAGCAGCCAAGTAGAGGGAAGGGACAATCAGCCCCAGCATTTT.

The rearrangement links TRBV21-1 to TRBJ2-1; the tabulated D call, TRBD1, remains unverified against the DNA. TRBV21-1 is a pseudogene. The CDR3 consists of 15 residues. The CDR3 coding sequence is TGTGCCAGCAGGACAGGTCTCAGCTCCTACAATGAGCAGTTCTTC. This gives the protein CASRTGLSSYNEQFF.

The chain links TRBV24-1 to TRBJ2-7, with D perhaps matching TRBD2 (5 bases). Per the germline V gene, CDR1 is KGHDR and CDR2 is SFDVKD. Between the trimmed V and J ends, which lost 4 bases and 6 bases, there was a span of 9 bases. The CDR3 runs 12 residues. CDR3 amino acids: CATSDRSGEQYF. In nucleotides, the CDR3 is TGTGCCACCAGTGACAGGAGCGGCGAGCAGTACTTC.

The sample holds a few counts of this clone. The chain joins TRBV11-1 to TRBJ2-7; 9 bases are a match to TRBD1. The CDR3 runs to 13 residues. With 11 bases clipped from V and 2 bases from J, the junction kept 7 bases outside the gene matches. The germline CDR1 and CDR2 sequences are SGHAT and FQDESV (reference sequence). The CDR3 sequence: CAVSGTGTYEQYF. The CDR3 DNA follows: TGTGCCGTCTCCGGGACAGGGACCTACGAGCAGTACTTC.

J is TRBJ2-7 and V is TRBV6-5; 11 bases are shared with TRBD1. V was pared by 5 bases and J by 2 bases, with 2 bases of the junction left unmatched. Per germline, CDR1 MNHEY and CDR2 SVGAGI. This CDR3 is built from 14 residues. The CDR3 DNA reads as TGTGCCAGCAGTCGGGGACAGGGGGCCTACGAGCAGTACTTC. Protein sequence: CASSRGQGAYEQYF.